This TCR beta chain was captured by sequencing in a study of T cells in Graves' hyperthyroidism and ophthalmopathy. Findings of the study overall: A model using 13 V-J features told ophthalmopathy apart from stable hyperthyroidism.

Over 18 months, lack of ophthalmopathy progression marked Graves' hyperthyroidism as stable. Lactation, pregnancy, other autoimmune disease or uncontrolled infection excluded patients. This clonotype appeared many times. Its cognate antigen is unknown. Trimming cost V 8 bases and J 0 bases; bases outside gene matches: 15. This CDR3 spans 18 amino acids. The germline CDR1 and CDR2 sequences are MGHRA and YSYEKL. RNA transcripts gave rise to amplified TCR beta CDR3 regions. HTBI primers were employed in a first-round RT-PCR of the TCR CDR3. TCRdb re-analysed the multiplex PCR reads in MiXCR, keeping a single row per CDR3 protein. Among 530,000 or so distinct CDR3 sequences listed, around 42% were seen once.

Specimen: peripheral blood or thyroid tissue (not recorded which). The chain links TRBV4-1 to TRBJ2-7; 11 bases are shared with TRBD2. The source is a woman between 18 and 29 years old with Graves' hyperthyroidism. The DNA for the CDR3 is TGCGCCAGCTCCCCCGGGACTAGCGGTATTAAGATCTCCTACGAGCAGTACTTC. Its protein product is CASSPGTSGIKISYEQYF.